This TCR beta chain was sequenced in a study of blood T cell repertoires in COVID-19. At the level of the study: The study drew acute and convalescent COVID-19 samples from the United States, Italy and Spain. Sources were T cells, B-cell-depleted T cells, or PBMCs; the material itself was cDNA or gDNA.

This clone has a single count. Original analysis: Estimates of nucleated cell counts were drawn from the amplification of reference gene primers. The repertoire was sequenced with immunoSEQ multiplex PCR; TCRdb's copy has only in-frame clones and lacks some. The V and J calls and clone size are taken from that table; D and trimming were inferred from the DNA. The data contain approximately 180,000 clones, roughly 87% of them singletons. Germline-derived CDR1 and CDR2 are SGHNT and YYREEE (reference sequence). This CDR3 is 14 amino acids long. Trimming cost V 4 bases and J 6 bases; bases outside gene matches: 4.

The sequenced sample consisted of peripheral blood. The origin of this receptor is a woman aged 70-85 years with acute or convalescent COVID-19. This chain joins TRBV5-4 and TRBJ1-6; 7 bases fit TRBD1. The CDR3 reads CASSPDRVNSPLHF. CDR3 nucleotide sequence: TGTGCCAGCAGCCCAGACAGGGTTAATTCACCCCTCCACTTT. The whole variable domain, filled in from reference TRBV5-4 and TRBJ1-6, reads ETGVTQSPTHLIKTRGQQVTLRCSSQSGHNTVSWYQQALGQGPQFIFQYYREEENGRGNFPPRFSGLQFPNYSSELNVNALELDDSALYLCASSPDRVNSPLHFGNGTRLTVT.